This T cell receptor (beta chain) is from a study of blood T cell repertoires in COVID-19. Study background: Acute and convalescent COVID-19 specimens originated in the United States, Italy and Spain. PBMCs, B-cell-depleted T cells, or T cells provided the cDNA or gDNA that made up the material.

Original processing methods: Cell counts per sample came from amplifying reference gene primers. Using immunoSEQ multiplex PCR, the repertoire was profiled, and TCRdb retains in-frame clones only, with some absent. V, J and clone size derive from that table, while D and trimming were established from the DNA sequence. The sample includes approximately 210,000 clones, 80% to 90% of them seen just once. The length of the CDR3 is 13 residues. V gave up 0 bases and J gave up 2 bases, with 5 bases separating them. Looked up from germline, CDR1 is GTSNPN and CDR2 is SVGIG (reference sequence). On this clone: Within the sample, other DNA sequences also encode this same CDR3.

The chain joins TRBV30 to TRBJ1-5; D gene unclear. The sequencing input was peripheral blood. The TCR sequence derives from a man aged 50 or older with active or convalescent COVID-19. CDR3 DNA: TGTGCCTGGAGTGTAGAGGGCAATCAGCCCCAGCATTTT. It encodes CAWSVEGNQPQHF.